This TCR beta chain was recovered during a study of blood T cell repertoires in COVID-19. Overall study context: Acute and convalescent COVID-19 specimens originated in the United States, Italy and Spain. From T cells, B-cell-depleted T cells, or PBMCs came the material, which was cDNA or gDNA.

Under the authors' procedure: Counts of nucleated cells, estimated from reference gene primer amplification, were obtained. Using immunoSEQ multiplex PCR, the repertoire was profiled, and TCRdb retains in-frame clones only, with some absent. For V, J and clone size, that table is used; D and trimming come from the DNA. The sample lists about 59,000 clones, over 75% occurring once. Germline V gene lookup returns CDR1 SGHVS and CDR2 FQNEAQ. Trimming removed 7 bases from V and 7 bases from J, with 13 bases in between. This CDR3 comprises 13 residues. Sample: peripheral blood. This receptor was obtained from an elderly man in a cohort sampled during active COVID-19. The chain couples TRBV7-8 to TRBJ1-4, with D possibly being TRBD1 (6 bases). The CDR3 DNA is TGTGCCAGCACTCCCGGACAGATTGAAAAACTGTTTTTT. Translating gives CASTPGQIEKLFF. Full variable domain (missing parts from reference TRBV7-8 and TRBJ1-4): GAGVSQSPRYKVAKRGQDVALRCDPISGHVSLFWYQQALGQGPEFLTYFQNEAQLDKSGLPSDRFFAERPEGSVSTLKIQRTQQEDSAVYLCASTPGQIEKLFFGSGTQLSVL.